Below are 20 T cell receptor beta chains sequenced from a single sample in a study of vaccination and CD4 T cells after COVID-19. Their cognate antigens are unknown. Sequencing of DNA taken from cultured CD4+ T cells relied on the Oncomine TCR Beta short-read assay. TCRdb reprocessed the PCR reads with MiXCR, giving one entry per CDR3 protein. The sample yields 5,800 or so distinct CDR3 sequences, about two thirds seen once. The treatment here: roughly ten-day PBMC culture with coronavirus spike peptide pools or control peptides (ViraFEST assay). What was sequenced was CD4+ T cells from blood, cultured in vitro. The origin of the receptors is a human donor who had recovered from COVID-19.

The J gene is TRBJ2-3, the V gene TRBV6-2 or TRBV6-3, with no clear D. The CDR3 has 12 amino acids. Germline CDR1 is MNHEY and CDR2 is SVGEGT. Trimming pared 4 bases from V and 3 bases from J, leaving 5 bases between. CDR3 in DNA: TGTGCCAGCAGTTCGAGGACAGATACGCAGTATTTT. It yields the protein CASSSRTDTQYF.

The genes are TRBV6-1 and TRBJ1-2; 7 bases align to TRBD1. Germline loops: CDR1 MNHNS, CDR2 SASEGT. The CDR3 is 13 residues long. V gave up 6 bases and J gave up 4 bases; unmatched junction bases: 5. The CDR3 region is CASRATGIYGYTF. The CDR3 nucleotides are TGTGCCAGCAGGGCGACAGGGATCTATGGCTACACCTTC.

The CDR3 nucleotides are TGTGCCAGCAGCCGGGTCGCTAGCGGGTCTCCCGATCAAGAGACCCAGTACTTC. This codes for CASSRVASGSPDQETQYF. The V gene is TRBV11-3, the J gene TRBJ2-5; 8 bases fit TRBD2. Germline V gene sequence: CDR1 SGHNT, CDR2 YENEEA. CDR3 length: 18 residues. V shed 5 bases, J shed 2 bases, and the junction held 16 bases outside the gene matches.

This chain uses TRBV30 with TRBJ2-5; D remains ambiguous. The CDR3 is 12 amino acids. The V end was cut by 0 bases, the J end by 4 bases, with 6 bases between. The germline gives CDR1 GTSNPN, CDR2 SVGIG (reference sequence). The CDR3 region is CAWSVQRETQYF. The CDR3 nucleotides are TGTGCCTGGAGTGTACAACGAGAGACCCAGTACTTC.

V gene TRBV20-1 combines with J gene TRBJ1-1, with 11 nucleotides matching TRBD1. Germline CDR1 and CDR2: DFQATT and SNEGSKA (reference sequence). The CDR3 runs 15 residues. V shed 3 bases and J 3 bases; nucleotides not matched to a gene: 6. CDR3 sequence: CSARDRGRGDTEAFF. CDR3 nucleotide sequence: TGCAGTGCTAGGGACAGGGGGCGCGGAGACACTGAAGCTTTCTTT.

The chain joins TRBV7-2 to TRBJ2-7; D is ambiguous. This CDR3 is built from 13 residues. Germline V gives CDR1 SGHTA, CDR2 FQGNSA. Between the trimmed V and J ends, which lost 3 bases and 3 bases, there was a span of 9 bases. In nucleotides, the CDR3 is TGTGCCAGCAGCTTTACCAGAAACTACGAGCAGTACTTC. Translation gives CASSFTRNYEQYF.

The V gene is TRBV20-1, the J gene TRBJ1-6, with D uncertain. Germline assignment: CDR1 DFQATT and CDR2 SNEGSKA (reference sequence). Trimming stripped 1 base from V and 9 bases from J, with 10 bases between. The CDR3 sequence is 13 residues long. The chain's CDR3 is CSARGQDSSPLHF. CDR3 nucleotides: TGCAGTGCTAGAGGTCAGGATAGTTCACCCCTCCACTTT.

This chain connects TRBV20-1 to TRBJ2-3; no clear D gene. V was pared by 7 bases and J by 3 bases, with 11 bases between. Germline CDR1 and CDR2: DFQATT and SNEGSKA (reference sequence). The CDR3 contains 12 residues. As DNA, the CDR3 is TGCAGTGTCGAGGCGGCGACAGATACGCAGTATTTT. Translated, it gives CSVEAATDTQYF.

The V gene is TRBV7-9, the J gene TRBJ2-3; 11 positions match TRBD2. J gave up 5 bases and V 5 bases, and 3 bases lay outside the gene matches. CDR1 is SEHNR, CDR2 FQNEAQ, per germline (reference sequence). This CDR3 has 14 residues. CDR3 DNA: TGTGCCAGCAGCCGGGGGACTAGCGGAGATACGCAGTATTTT. It specifies CASSRGTSGDTQYF.

The chain has TRBV20-1 and TRBJ2-3, with TRBD2 matching over 8 bases. Trimming cost V 6 bases and J 4 bases; bases outside gene matches: 6. Per the germline V gene, CDR1 is DFQATT and CDR2 is SNEGSKA (reference sequence). This CDR3 is 13 amino acids long. Here the CDR3 DNA reads TGCAGTGCATCAGCGGGAGCGTCAGATACGCAGTATTTT. It encodes CSASAGASDTQYF.

The chain has TRBV7-8 and TRBJ1-5, with TRBD1 as a possible D gene (5 bases). Germline CDR1 reads SGHVS; CDR2 reads FQNEAQ. CDR3 size: 16 residues. Trimming stripped 4 bases from V and 2 bases from J, with 15 bases between. Written as DNA, the CDR3 is TGTGCCAGCAGCTCCCGCTTCGGCAGGGGCAATCAGCCCCAGCATTTT. This encodes CASSSRFGRGNQPQHF.

V gene TRBV20-1 combines with J gene TRBJ1-5; no clear D. V was trimmed by 3 bases and J by 7 bases, leaving 10 bases between them. The germline V gene encodes CDR1 DFQATT and CDR2 SNEGSKA (reference sequence). The CDR3 runs to 12 residues. CDR3 in DNA: TGCAGTGCTAGGAGACGACTGCAGCCCCAGCATTTT. Its protein product is CSARRRLQPQHF.

The table lists this clonotype with a count of one. This chain joins TRBV6-1 and TRBJ1-6; D is undetermined. The CDR3 runs 12 residues. The germline gives CDR1 MNHNS, CDR2 SASEGT. V was cut by 7 bases and J by 9 bases, with 10 bases left in between. As DNA, the CDR3 is TGTGCCAGCAATTCGTACGGTTCACCCCTCCACTTT. This translates into CASNSYGSPLHF.

The chain couples TRBV2 to TRBJ1-2; no reliable D call. CDR1 is SNHLY, CDR2 FYNNEI, per germline. CDR3 length: 12 amino acids. V gave up 6 bases and J gave up 6 bases, with 11 bases separating them. CDR3 DNA sequence: TGTGCCAGCAGGGTCCCCGGGGATGGCTACACCTTC. Translation gives CASRVPGDGYTF.

The V and J genes are TRBV6-1 and TRBJ2-3; D may be TRBD2 (5 bases). This CDR3 has 16 residues. Trimming shortened V by 5 bases and J by 2 bases, and 17 bases separated the two germline ends. Germline V gene lookup returns CDR1 MNHNS and CDR2 SASEGT. The CDR3 protein is CASSRGWGSATDTQYF. The DNA of the CDR3 is TGTGCCAGCAGTCGGGGTTGGGGTAGCGCCACAGATACGCAGTATTTT.

DNA of the CDR3: TGTCCAAGAGGCTGGGGGCTAGCGTTGTCGTCCTACGAGCAGTACTTC. It is translated as CPRGWGLALSSYEQYF. The rearrangement uses TRBV19 and TRBJ2-7; D may be TRBD1 or TRBD2 (6 bases each). The CDR3 spans 16 residues. Germline CDR1 LNHDA, CDR2 SQIVND (reference sequence).

This clonotype has more than one count but fewer than ten. The chain joins TRBV6-2 or TRBV6-3 to TRBJ1-5, with TRBD1 identical over 7 bases. CDR1 and CDR2 from the germline V gene are MNHEY and SVGEGT. This CDR3 region has 14 residues. J lost 5 bases, V lost 5 bases, and 6 bases had no gene match. The CDR3: CASSTQGSDQPQHF. As DNA, the CDR3 is TGTGCCAGCAGTACACAGGGGTCGGATCAGCCCCAGCATTTT.

J is TRBJ1-2 and V is TRBV6-2 or TRBV6-3, with TRBD1 matching over 8 bases. The CDR3 sequence is 15 residues long. Germline V lookup: CDR1 MNHEY, CDR2 SVGEGT. V lost 10 bases to trimming and J lost 3 bases; unmatched junction nucleotides: 13. Here the CDR3 DNA reads TGTGCCACCGCCCTTCCAGGGGGCGCGGACTATGGCTACACCTTC. Residues: CATALPGGADYGYTF.

The chain couples TRBV10-3 to TRBJ1-5, with no clear D. The V gene lost 6 bases and the J gene lost 5 bases, with 11 bases spanning the gap. The germline V gene encodes CDR1 ENHRY and CDR2 SYGVKD. CDR3 size: 13 residues. CDR3 nucleotides: TGTGCCATCAGCGAGCGGGGTGATCAGCCCCAGCATTTT. Its protein is CAISERGDQPQHF.

The rearrangement uses TRBV4-2 and TRBJ2-7; 7 positions agree with TRBD1. V was clipped by 0 bases and J by 5 bases; unmatched bases: 10. The CDR3 extends over 16 amino acids. Germline CDR1 and CDR2: LGHNA and YNFKEQ. CDR3 protein: CASSQDTRQGINEQYF. In nucleotides, the CDR3 is TGTGCCAGCAGCCAAGATACCAGACAGGGTATTAACGAGCAGTACTTC.